These T cell receptor beta chains were read from a single sample in a study of cytomegalovirus exposure and HLA in healthy donors. Sequencing was performed with immunoSEQ multiplex PCR; in TCRdb, only in-frame clones are kept and a portion is missing. Altogether more than 45,000 clones are present, 75% to 80% being singletons, with the ten largest covering about 3%. The sequenced material came from PBMCs. The source is a woman aged 40 to 55 in good health and CMV-seropositive. The CDR3 runs from the conserved cysteine through the conserved F or W. Each record gives: V gene, J gene, D gene, clone size, CDR3 protein, CDR3 DNA. A D gene is named only where the DNA matches it firmly. Expanded clones are given a class, and other clones once, few, many or no size at all.

>TRBV2|TRBJ2-1|.|.
CASSAKTTRVGQFF
TGTGCCAGCAGTGCCAAAACCACTAGAGTAGGGCAGTTCTTC
>TRBV23-1|TRBJ1-5|.|.
CASSQSSRYNQPQHF
TGCGCCAGCAGTCAATCGTCGAGATACAATCAGCCCCAGCATTTT
>TRBV4-1|TRBJ1-6|.|.
CASSQEANSPLHF
TGCGCCAGCAGCCAAGAAGCGAATTCACCCCTCCACTTT
>TRBV29-1|TRBJ2-7|.|.
CSVDLQGSYEQYF
TGCAGCGTGGACCTCCAGGGATCCTACGAGCAGTACTTC
>TRBV7-3|TRBJ1-6|TRBD1|.
CASRQGNGNSPLHF
TGTGCCAGCCGACAGGGGAACGGGAATTCACCCCTCCACTTT
>TRBV5-1|TRBJ2-1|.|.
CASSLLRGEQFF
TGCGCCAGCAGCCTCCTAAGGGGTGAGCAGTTCTTC
>TRBV12-5|TRBJ2-6|TRBD1|.
CASAWTGSGANVLTF
TGTGCTAGTGCCTGGACAGGGTCTGGGGCCAACGTCCTGACTTTC
>TRBV6-1|TRBJ2-5|.|few
CASSDREETQYF
TGTGCCAGCAGTGACAGGGAAGAGACCCAGTACTTC
>TRBV28|TRBJ2-6|.|.
CASSLQGSLNRANVLTF
TGTGCCAGCAGTCTCCAGGGGTCCCTCAATAGGGCCAACGTCCTGACTTTC
>TRBV6-1|TRBJ2-5|TRBD2|.
CASSERPWTSGGSLRGQETQYF
TGTGCCAGCAGTGAAAGACCTTGGACTAGCGGGGGGTCATTAAGAGGGCAAGAGACCCAGTACTTC
>TRBV5-1|TRBJ2-5|TRBD1|.
CASSDDRGLETQYF
TGCGCCAGCAGCGACGACAGGGGACTGGAGACCCAGTACTTC
>TRBV6-6|TRBJ2-5|.|few
CASKRSETQYF
TGTGCCAGCAAGCGGAGTGAGACCCAGTACTTC
>TRBV7-7|TRBJ2-7|TRBD1|few
CASSLGLWTGDYEQYF
TGTGCCAGCAGCTTAGGGCTTTGGACAGGGGACTACGAGCAGTACTTC
>TRBV29-1|TRBJ1-3|.|.
CSVGQGNTIYF
TGCAGCGTTGGACAGGGAAACACCATATATTTT
>TRBV6-1|TRBJ2-7|TRBD1|few
CASSVEPGQSYEQYF
TGTGCCAGCAGTGTCGAACCGGGACAGTCCTACGAGCAGTACTTC
>TRBV4-2|TRBJ1-3|.|.
CASSQPWANGNTIYF
TGTGCCAGCAGCCAACCCTGGGCAAATGGAAACACCATATATTTT
>TRBV30|TRBJ1-4|.|few
CAWRGPGVVGNEKLFF
TGTGCCTGGAGGGGACCGGGGGTAGTAGGAAATGAAAAACTGTTTTTT
>TRBV6-6|TRBJ1-3|TRBD1|.
CASRDRGYTIYF
TGTGCCAGCAGGGACAGGGGATACACCATATATTTT
>TRBV6-5|TRBJ2-7|.|.
CASSSRTGIYEQYF
TGTGCCAGCAGTTCCCGAACAGGGATCTACGAGCAGTACTTC
>TRBV10-1|TRBJ2-3|TRBD2|.
CASMCIRGLERDTQYF
TGCGCCAGCATGTGTATTCGGGGACTAGAGAGAGATACGCAGTATTTT
>TRBV7-6|TRBJ2-3|.|.
CASSYGGADTQYF
TGTGCCAGCAGCTACGGGGGAGCAGATACGCAGTATTTT
>TRBV19|TRBJ2-1|.|.
CASRSGGLEQFF
TGTGCCAGTCGATCAGGGGGGTTGGAGCAGTTCTTC
>TRBV18|TRBJ1-5|.|.
CASSTGIEVQPQHF
TGTGCCAGCTCAACAGGGATAGAAGTCCAGCCCCAGCATTTT
>TRBV9|TRBJ1-1|.|.
CASSPSLGENTEAFF
TGTGCCAGCAGCCCCTCGTTAGGGGAGAACACTGAAGCTTTCTTT
>TRBV5-1|TRBJ1-4|TRBD1|.
CASQGTGTNEKLFF
TGCGCCAGCCAAGGGACAGGTACTAATGAAAAACTGTTTTTT
>TRBV6-1|TRBJ1-1|.|few
CASCQDGMNTEAFF
TGTGCCAGCTGCCAAGACGGGATGAACACTGAAGCTTTCTTT
>TRBV6-5|TRBJ2-3|.|.
CASRQHSSTDTQYF
TGTGCCAGCAGACAACATTCTAGCACAGATACGCAGTATTTT
>TRBV19|TRBJ2-1|TRBD2|once
CASQTSGGANEQFF
TGTGCCAGCCAGACTAGCGGGGGGGCTAATGAGCAGTTCTTC
>TRBV9|TRBJ2-7|.|few
CASSVEEGTSYEQYF
TGTGCCAGCAGCGTAGAGGAGGGGACCTCCTACGAGCAGTACTTC